One sample yielded the 10 T cell receptor beta chains listed below, sequenced in a study of cytomegalovirus exposure and HLA in healthy donors. PCR used 60 Vbeta primers and 13 Jbeta primers. Method: immunoSEQ multiplex PCR; TCRdb's copy keeps in-frame clones and lacks some. Of 90,000 to 100,000 clones listed, about three quarters are singletons. The specimen sequenced was PBMCs. The receptors shown here come from a man in his forties in good health and CMV-seronegative.

V and J are TRBV12-5 and TRBJ2-1, with no clear D. The CDR3 runs to 14 residues. With 0 bases removed from V and 6 bases from J, the gap between germline ends came to 9 bases. CDR1 and CDR2 from the germline V gene are LGHNT and FRNRAP. The chain's CDR3 is CASGLVQWSNEQFF. CDR3 bases: TGTGCTAGTGGTTTGGTACAGTGGTCCAATGAGCAGTTCTTC.

In this sample, this clone turned up once. The rearrangement uses TRBV6-1 and TRBJ2-5; 13 bases match TRBD2. The CDR3 length is 20 residues. CDR1 and CDR2 (germline): MNHNS, SASEGT. J gave up 5 bases and V 1 base, and 16 bases lay outside the gene matches. The CDR3 spells CASSEEARGLGLAGPETQYF. The CDR3 coding sequence is TGTGCCAGCAGTGAAGAGGCCCGGGGTTTGGGACTAGCGGGGCCCGAGACCCAGTACTTC.

The chain links TRBV10-1 to TRBJ1-1; no clear D gene. V lost 2 bases, J lost 10 bases, and 11 bases lay in between. There are 12 residues in the CDR3. CDR1 and CDR2 (germline): WNHNN, SYGVQD (reference sequence). CDR3 DNA: TGCGCCAGCAGTGAGAGAAGAGCGGGAGCTTTCTTT. Protein product: CASSERRAGAFF.

The genes are TRBV5-4 and TRBJ2-5, with 9 bases aligning to TRBD2. With 4 bases clipped from V and 0 bases from J, the junction kept 10 bases outside the gene matches. From germline, CDR1 is SGHNT and CDR2 YYREEE (reference sequence). This CDR3 has 17 amino acids. For the CDR3, the DNA is TGTGCCAGCAGCCCCGTTATAGCGGGGGCGTACCAAGAGACCCAGTACTTC. This gives the protein CASSPVIAGAYQETQYF. The full variable domain, completed using reference TRBV5-4 and TRBJ2-5, is ETGVTQSPTHLIKTRGQQVTLRCSSQSGHNTVSWYQQALGQGPQFIFQYYREEENGRGNFPPRFSGLQFPNYSSELNVNALELDDSALYLCASSPVIAGAYQETQYFGPGTRLLVL.

The rearrangement joins TRBV7-6 to TRBJ1-2; D is perhaps TRBD1 (5 bases). Trimming shortened V by 5 bases and J by 7 bases, and 20 bases separated the two germline ends. The CDR3 covers 15 residues. CDR1 SGHVS and CDR2 FNYEAQ come from the germline V gene. The CDR3 bases are TGTGCCAGCAGCGCAGCCGGGACTCAAGCAGGTGGCTACACCTTC. Translating it yields CASSAAGTQAGGYTF.

The chain uses TRBV10-3 and TRBJ2-7; D might be TRBD2 (5 bases). The CDR3 runs 15 residues. The V end was cut by 8 bases, the J end by 4 bases, with 21 bases between. Germline CDR1 is ENHRY and CDR2 is SYGVKD. The CDR3 loop reads CAIGDREPFRYEQYF. The CDR3 nucleotides read TGTGCCATCGGGGATCGGGAACCCTTCAGGTACGAGCAGTACTTC.

This clone was counted between two and nine times. The rearrangement links TRBV30 to TRBJ1-2, with D uncertain. The germline V gene has CDR1 GTSNPN and CDR2 SVGIG (reference sequence). The CDR3 has 14 residues. Trimming pared 0 bases from V and 1 base from J, leaving 9 bases between. The CDR3 protein is CAWSVGTNNYGYTF. The CDR3 DNA is TGTGCCTGGAGTGTTGGAACTAATAACTATGGCTACACCTTC.

The genes are TRBV4-1 and TRBJ2-1; 12 bases line up with TRBD2. Germline assignment: CDR1 MGHRA and CDR2 YSYEKL. Trimming at V came to 1 base and at J to 0 bases, leaving 4 bases not matched to a gene. This CDR3 is built from 18 residues. The chain's CDR3 is CASSQGTSGTHSYNEQFF. Written as DNA, the CDR3 is TGCGCCAGCAGCCAAGGGACTAGCGGGACCCACTCCTACAATGAGCAGTTCTTC.

This rearrangement joins TRBV19 to TRBJ2-2, with D possibly TRBD2 on 5 matching bases. Germline V gene lookup returns CDR1 LNHDA and CDR2 SQIVND (reference sequence). The germline V and J ends were trimmed by 4 bases and 1 base, with 13 bases remaining between them. This CDR3 contains 16 residues. The CDR3 coding sequence is TGTGCCAGTAGTAAGCGGACTGGCCTGAACACCGGGGAGCTGTTTTTT. It yields the protein CASSKRTGLNTGELFF.

The V gene is TRBV5-1, the J gene TRBJ2-5, with a possible D match to TRBD1 (6 bases). Germline V lookup: CDR1 SGHRS, CDR2 YFSETQ. Trimming shortened V by 3 bases and J by 5 bases, and 11 bases separated the two germline ends. CDR3 size: 13 residues. The CDR3, as DNA: TGCGCCAGCAGCTGGGGGCCGGAGGAGACCCAGTACTTC. It translates to CASSWGPEETQYF.